A selection of T cell receptor beta chains follows, all from one sample in a study of T-cell memory formation after mild COVID-19. MiXCR, run by TCRdb on the 5' RACE reads, gives a single entry per CDR3 protein. The sample lists roughly 510,000 distinct CDR3 sequences, around 15% occurring once. Sequencing used PBMCs or a T cell subset sorted from them (not recorded which). These receptors came from an adult woman who had mild COVID-19 (a few samples of this study predate the infection). Cell type and time point are not known. The CDR3 runs from the conserved cysteine through the conserved F or W. Fields, in order: V gene, J gene, D gene, clone size, CDR3 DNA, CDR3 protein. A D gene is named only where the DNA matches it firmly. Size is omitted from some rows. Given values are once, few, many or a class for expanded clones.

V gene: TRBV4-1; J gene: TRBJ1-6; D gene: NA; clone size: NA; CDR3 DNA: TGCGCCAGCAGCCAAGACCCACGGAATTCACCCCTCCACTTT; CDR3 protein: CASSQDPRNSPLHF
V gene: TRBV12-3/TRBV12-4; J gene: TRBJ2-2; D gene: TRBD2; clone size: NA; CDR3 DNA: TGTGCCAGCAGTTCCACTCTCGGACTAGCCGCCGGGGAGCTGTTTTTT; CDR3 protein: CASSSTLGLAAGELFF
V gene: TRBV27; J gene: TRBJ2-5; D gene: TRBD1; clone size: few; CDR3 DNA: TGTGCCAGCAGTCTACAGGGGGCGCGGGAGACCCAGTACTTC; CDR3 protein: CASSLQGARETQYF
V gene: TRBV7-9; J gene: TRBJ2-5; D gene: NA; clone size: NA; CDR3 DNA: TGTGCCAGCAGCCCGAAGACAGGCCAGGGGGAGACCCAGTACTTC; CDR3 protein: CASSPKTGQGETQYF
V gene: TRBV5-1; J gene: TRBJ2-6; D gene: TRBD2; clone size: few; CDR3 DNA: TGCGCCAGCAGCCCCCTAGCGGGAGGGCTAGGGGCCAACGTCCTGACTTTC; CDR3 protein: CASSPLAGGLGANVLTF
V gene: TRBV5-5; J gene: TRBJ1-2; D gene: TRBD1; clone size: NA; CDR3 DNA: TGTGCCAGCAGCTTGGACGGACAGGGGGCGAATGGCTACACCTTC; CDR3 protein: CASSLDGQGANGYTF
V gene: TRBV15; J gene: TRBJ1-1; D gene: NA; clone size: few; CDR3 DNA: TGTGCCACCAGCAGAGATAAGAGCACTGAAGCTTTCTTT; CDR3 protein: CATSRDKSTEAFF
V gene: TRBV10-3; J gene: TRBJ2-1; D gene: NA; clone size: many; CDR3 DNA: TGTGCCATCAGCAGGGAAACCAGCGGCTACTACAATGAGCAGTTCTTC; CDR3 protein: CAISRETSGYYNEQFF
V gene: TRBV5-1; J gene: TRBJ2-2; D gene: TRBD1; clone size: NA; CDR3 DNA: TGCGCCAGCAGCCGGGGACAGGGCTCCGGGAACACCGGGGAGCTGTTTTTT; CDR3 protein: CASSRGQGSGNTGELFF
V gene: TRBV29-1; J gene: TRBJ2-3; D gene: NA; clone size: few; CDR3 DNA: TGCAGCGTTGCGGTGTTAGGAGGGGGCGCTGGCACAGATACGCAGTATTTT; CDR3 protein: CSVAVLGGGAGTDTQYF
V gene: TRBV20-1; J gene: TRBJ2-1; D gene: NA; clone size: few; CDR3 DNA: TGCAGTGCTAGAGATCATAATACGGCACTCTCCTACAATGAGCAGTTCTTC; CDR3 protein: CSARDHNTALSYNEQFF
V gene: TRBV10-3; J gene: TRBJ2-3; D gene: NA; clone size: NA; CDR3 DNA: TGTGACATCAGTGAGTGGTCTCCGAGATTAAACCCCACAGATACGCAGTATTTT; CDR3 protein: CDISEWSPRLNPTDTQYF
V gene: TRBV4-1; J gene: TRBJ1-1; D gene: NA; clone size: NA; CDR3 DNA: TGCGCCAGCAGCCAAGTGGTCCGGGACACTGAAGCTTTCTTT; CDR3 protein: CASSQVVRDTEAFF
V gene: TRBV11-3; J gene: TRBJ2-7; D gene: NA; clone size: NA; CDR3 DNA: TGTGCCAGCAGCTTTAAGGGTTACGCCTACGAGCAGTACTTC; CDR3 protein: CASSFKGYAYEQYF
V gene: TRBV7-2; J gene: TRBJ1-5; D gene: NA; clone size: NA; CDR3 DNA: TGTGCCAGCAGCCCCACCAAACTGGCTAGCAATCAGCCCCAGCATTTT; CDR3 protein: CASSPTKLASNQPQHF
V gene: TRBV7-9; J gene: TRBJ1-1; D gene: TRBD1; clone size: NA; CDR3 DNA: TGTGCCAGCAGCTTATTCGCCAGGGGGCTAAGGGGCGGCACTGAAGCTTTCTTT; CDR3 protein: CASSLFARGLRGGTEAFF
V gene: TRBV4-1; J gene: TRBJ2-7; D gene: NA; clone size: few; CDR3 DNA: TGCGCCAGCAGCCAAGTTCACTCCTACACCTACGAGCAGTACTTC; CDR3 protein: CASSQVHSYTYEQYF
V gene: TRBV7-9; J gene: TRBJ2-3; D gene: NA; clone size: many; CDR3 DNA: TGTGCCAGCAGCACAAGTCCCCGGCGGGCAGATACGCAGTATTTT; CDR3 protein: CASSTSPRRADTQYF
V gene: TRBV6-2/TRBV6-3; J gene: TRBJ2-1; D gene: NA; clone size: few; CDR3 DNA: TGTGCCAGCAGTTACGGACAAAACAATGAGCAGTTCTTC; CDR3 protein: CASSYGQNNEQFF
V gene: TRBV7-2; J gene: TRBJ2-2; D gene: NA; clone size: few; CDR3 DNA: TGTGCCAGCACCCTCATTACTACCGGGGAGCTGTTTTTT; CDR3 protein: CASTLITTGELFF
V gene: TRBV15; J gene: TRBJ2-3; D gene: NA; clone size: NA; CDR3 DNA: TGTGCCACCAGCAGAAGTACGGCATATAGCACAGATACGCAGTATTTT; CDR3 protein: CATSRSTAYSTDTQYF
V gene: TRBV29-1; J gene: TRBJ2-4; D gene: NA; clone size: few; CDR3 DNA: TGCAGCGGAGGGGCGGGAAACATTCAGTACTTC; CDR3 protein: CSGGAGNIQYF